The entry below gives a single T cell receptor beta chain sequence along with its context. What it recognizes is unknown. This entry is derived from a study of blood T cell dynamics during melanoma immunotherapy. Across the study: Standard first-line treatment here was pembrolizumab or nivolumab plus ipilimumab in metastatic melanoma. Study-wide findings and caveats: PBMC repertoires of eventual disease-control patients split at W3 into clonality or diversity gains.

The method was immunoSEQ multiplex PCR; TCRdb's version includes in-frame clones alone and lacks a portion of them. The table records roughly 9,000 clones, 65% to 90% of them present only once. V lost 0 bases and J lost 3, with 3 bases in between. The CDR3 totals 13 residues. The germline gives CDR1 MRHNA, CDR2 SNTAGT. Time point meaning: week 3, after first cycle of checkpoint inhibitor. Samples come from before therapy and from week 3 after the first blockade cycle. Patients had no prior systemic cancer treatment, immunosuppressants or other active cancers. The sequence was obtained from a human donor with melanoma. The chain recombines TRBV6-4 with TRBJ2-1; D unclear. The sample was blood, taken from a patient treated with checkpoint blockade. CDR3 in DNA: TGTGCCAGCAGTGACTCGGTCTACAATGAGCAGTTCTTC. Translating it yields CASSDSVYNEQFF.